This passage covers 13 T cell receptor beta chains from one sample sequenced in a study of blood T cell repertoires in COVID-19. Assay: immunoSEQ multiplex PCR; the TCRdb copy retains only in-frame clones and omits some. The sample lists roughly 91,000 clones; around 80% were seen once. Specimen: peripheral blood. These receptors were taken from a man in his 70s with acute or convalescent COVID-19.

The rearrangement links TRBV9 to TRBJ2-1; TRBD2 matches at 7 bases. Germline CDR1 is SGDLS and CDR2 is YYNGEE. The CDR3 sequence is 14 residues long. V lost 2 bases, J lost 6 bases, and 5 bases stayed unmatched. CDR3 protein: CASSVTSNGNEQFF. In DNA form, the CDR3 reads TGTGCCAGCAGCGTGACTAGCAATGGCAATGAGCAGTTCTTC.

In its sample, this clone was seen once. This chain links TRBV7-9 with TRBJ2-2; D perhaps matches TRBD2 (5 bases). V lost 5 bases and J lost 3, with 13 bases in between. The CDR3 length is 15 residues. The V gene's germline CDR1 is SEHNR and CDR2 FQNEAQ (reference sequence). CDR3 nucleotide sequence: TGTGCCAGCAGCCCCCCTGGACTCTACACCGGGGAGCTGTTTTTT. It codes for CASSPPGLYTGELFF.

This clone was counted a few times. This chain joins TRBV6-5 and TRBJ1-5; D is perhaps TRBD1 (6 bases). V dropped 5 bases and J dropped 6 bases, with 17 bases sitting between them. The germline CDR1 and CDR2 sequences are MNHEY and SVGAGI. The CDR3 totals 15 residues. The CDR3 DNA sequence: TGTGCCAGCAGTCCGACAGGCCGAACGGTTCAGCCCCAGCATTTT. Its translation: CASSPTGRTVQPQHF.

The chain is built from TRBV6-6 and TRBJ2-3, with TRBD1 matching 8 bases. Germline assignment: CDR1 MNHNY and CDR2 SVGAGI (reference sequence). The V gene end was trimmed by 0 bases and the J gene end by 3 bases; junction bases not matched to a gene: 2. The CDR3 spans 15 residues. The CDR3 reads CASSYSQGVTDTQYF. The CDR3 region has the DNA TGTGCCAGCAGTTACTCACAGGGGGTGACAGATACGCAGTATTTT.

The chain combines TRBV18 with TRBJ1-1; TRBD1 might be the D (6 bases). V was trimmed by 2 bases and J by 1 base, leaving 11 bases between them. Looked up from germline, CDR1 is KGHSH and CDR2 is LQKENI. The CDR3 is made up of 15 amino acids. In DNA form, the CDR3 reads TGTGCCAGCTCACCATTTAACAGGGAGAACACTGAAGCTTTCTTT. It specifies CASSPFNRENTEAFF.

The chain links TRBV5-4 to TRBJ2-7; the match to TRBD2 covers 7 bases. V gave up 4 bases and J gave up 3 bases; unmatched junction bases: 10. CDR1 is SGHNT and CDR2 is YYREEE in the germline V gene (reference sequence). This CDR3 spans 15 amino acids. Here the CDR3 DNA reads TGTGCCAGCAGCCCGGGTGGGCGGGAGTTCTACGAGCAGTACTTC. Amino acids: CASSPGGREFYEQYF.

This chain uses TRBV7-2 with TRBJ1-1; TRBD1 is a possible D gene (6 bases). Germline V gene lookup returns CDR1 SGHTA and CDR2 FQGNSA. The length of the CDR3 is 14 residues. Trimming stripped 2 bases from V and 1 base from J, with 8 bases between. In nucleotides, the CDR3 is TGTGCCAGCAGCTTAACAGGGCCGAACACTGAAGCTTTCTTT. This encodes CASSLTGPNTEAFF.

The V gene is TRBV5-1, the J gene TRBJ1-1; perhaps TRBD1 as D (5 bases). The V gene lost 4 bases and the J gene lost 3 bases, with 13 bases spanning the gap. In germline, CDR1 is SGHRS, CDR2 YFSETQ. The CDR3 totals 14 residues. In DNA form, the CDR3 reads TGCGCCAGCAGCGTGGGACTGATCGACACTGAAGCTTTCTTT. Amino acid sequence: CASSVGLIDTEAFF.

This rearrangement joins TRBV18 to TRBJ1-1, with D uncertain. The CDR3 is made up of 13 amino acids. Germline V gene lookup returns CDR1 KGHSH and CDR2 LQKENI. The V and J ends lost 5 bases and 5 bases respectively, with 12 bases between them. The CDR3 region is CASSDVGGTEAFF. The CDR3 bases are TGTGCCAGCTCAGACGTAGGAGGGACTGAAGCTTTCTTT.

CDR3 nucleotides: TGCAGTGCTAGCAACAAAGAGACCCAGTACTTC. It codes for CSASNKETQYF. V and J are TRBV20-1 and TRBJ2-5; D not certain. The ends were cut back, 3 bases at V and 3 bases at J, with 5 bases in the middle. The CDR3 covers 11 residues. Germline loops: CDR1 DFQATT, CDR2 SNEGSKA (reference sequence).

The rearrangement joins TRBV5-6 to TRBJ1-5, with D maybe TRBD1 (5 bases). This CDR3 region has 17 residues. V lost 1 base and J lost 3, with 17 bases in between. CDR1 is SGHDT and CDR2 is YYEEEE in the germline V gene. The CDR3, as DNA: TGTGCCAGCAGCTTGTGGGCAGGGTTTGGCCCCAATCAGCCCCAGCATTTT. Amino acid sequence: CASSLWAGFGPNQPQHF.

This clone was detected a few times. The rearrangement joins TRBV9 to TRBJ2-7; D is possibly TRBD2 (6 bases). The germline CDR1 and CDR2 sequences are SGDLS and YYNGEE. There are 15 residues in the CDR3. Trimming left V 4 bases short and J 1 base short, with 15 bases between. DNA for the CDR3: TGTGCCAGCAGCCCCTCCAGCGGGCGGTCCTACGAGCAGTACTTC. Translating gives CASSPSSGRSYEQYF.

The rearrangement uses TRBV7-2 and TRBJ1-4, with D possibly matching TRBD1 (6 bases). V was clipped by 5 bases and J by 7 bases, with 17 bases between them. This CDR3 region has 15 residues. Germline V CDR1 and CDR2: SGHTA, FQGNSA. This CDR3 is CASSPIQGGSEKLFF. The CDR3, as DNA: TGTGCCAGCAGCCCCATACAGGGCGGGAGTGAAAAACTGTTTTTT. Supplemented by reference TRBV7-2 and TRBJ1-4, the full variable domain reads GAGVSQSPSNKVTEKGKDVELRCDPISGHTALYWYRQSLGQGLEFLIYFQGNSAPDKSGLPSDRFSAERTGGSVSTLTIQRTQQEDSAVYLCASSPIQGGSEKLFFGSGTQLSVL.